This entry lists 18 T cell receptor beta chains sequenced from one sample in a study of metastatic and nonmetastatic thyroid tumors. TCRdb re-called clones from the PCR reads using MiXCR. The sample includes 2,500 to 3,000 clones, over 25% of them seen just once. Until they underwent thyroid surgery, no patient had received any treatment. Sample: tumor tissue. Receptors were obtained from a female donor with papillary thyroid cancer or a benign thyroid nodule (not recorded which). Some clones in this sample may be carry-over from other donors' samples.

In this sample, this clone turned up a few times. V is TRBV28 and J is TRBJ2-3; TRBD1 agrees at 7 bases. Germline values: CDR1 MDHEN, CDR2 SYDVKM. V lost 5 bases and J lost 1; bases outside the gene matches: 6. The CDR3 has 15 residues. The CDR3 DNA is TGTGCCAGCAGTAAAACCGGGACAGGCACAGATACGCAGTATTTT. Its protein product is CASSKTGTGTDTQYF.

The CDR3 spells CASSVSGGFTDTQYF. The CDR3 DNA follows: TGTGCCAGCAGCGTTTCGGGGGGGTTCACAGATACGCAGTATTTT. The chain combines TRBV9 with TRBJ2-3; 8 positions agree with TRBD2. J lost 2 bases, V lost 2 bases, and 4 bases had no gene match. Germline values: CDR1 SGDLS, CDR2 YYNGEE. The CDR3 totals 15 residues.

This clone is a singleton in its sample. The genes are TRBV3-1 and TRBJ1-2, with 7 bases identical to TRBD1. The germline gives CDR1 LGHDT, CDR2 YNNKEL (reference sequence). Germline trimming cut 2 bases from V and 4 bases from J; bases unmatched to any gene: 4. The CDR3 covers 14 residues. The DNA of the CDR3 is TGTGCCAGCAGCCAACTGACAGGGACCTATGGCTACACCTTC. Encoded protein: CASSQLTGTYGYTF. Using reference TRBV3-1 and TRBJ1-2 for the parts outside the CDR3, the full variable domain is DTAVSQTPKYLVTQMGNDKSIKCEQNLGHDTMYWYKQDSKKFLKIMFSYNNKELIINETVPNRFSPKSPDKAHLNLHINSLELGDSAVYFCASSQLTGTYGYTFGSGTRLTVV.

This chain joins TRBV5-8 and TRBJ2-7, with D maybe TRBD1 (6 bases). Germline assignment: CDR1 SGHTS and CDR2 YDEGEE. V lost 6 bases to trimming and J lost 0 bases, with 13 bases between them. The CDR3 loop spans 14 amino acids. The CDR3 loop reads CASTTRDNSYEQYF. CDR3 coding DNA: TGTGCCAGCACCACCAGGGACAACTCCTACGAGCAGTACTTC.

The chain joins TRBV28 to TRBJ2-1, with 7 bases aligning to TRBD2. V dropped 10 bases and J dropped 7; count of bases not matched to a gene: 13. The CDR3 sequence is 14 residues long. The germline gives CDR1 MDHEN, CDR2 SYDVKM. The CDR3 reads CATRTAGEGNEQFF. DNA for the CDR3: TGTGCCACCCGGACGGCGGGAGAAGGAAATGAGCAGTTCTTC. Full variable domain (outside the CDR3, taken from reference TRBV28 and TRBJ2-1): DVKVTQSSRYLVKRTGEKVFLECVQDMDHENMFWYRQDPGLGLRLIYFSYDVKMKEKGDIPEGYSVSREKKERFSLILESASTNQTSMYLCATRTAGEGNEQFFGPGTRLTVL.

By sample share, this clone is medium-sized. CDR3 DNA sequence: TGTGCCAGCAGTCACGAAAACCAAAGGGGCCTGGCTAATGAAAAACTGTTTTTT. Amino acids: CASSHENQRGLANEKLFF. The chain combines TRBV7-3 with TRBJ1-4; perhaps TRBD1 as D (5 bases). This CDR3 contains 18 residues. V was clipped by 6 bases and J by 3 bases, with 23 bases between them. Looked up from germline, CDR1 is SGHTA and CDR2 is FQGTGA. The full variable domain, rest sourced from reference TRBV7-3 and TRBJ1-4, is GAGVSQTPSNKVTEKGKYVELRCDPISGHTALYWYRQSLGQGPEFLIYFQGTGAADDSGLPNDRFFAVRPEGSVSTLKIQRTERGDSAVYLCASSHENQRGLANEKLFFGSGTQLSVL.

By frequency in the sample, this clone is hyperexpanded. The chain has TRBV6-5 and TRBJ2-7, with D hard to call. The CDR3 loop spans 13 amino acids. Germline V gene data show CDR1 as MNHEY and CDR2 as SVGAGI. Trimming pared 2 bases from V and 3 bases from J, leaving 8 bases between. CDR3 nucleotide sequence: TGTGCCAGCAGTTACATACGAGGCTACGAGCAGTACTTC. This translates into CASSYIRGYEQYF.

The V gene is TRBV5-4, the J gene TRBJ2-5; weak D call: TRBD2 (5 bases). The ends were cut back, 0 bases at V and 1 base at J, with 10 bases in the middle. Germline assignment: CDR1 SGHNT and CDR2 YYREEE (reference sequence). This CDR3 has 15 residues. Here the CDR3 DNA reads TGTGCCAGCAGCTTGGGGCGGGCGGGCCAAGAGACCCAGTACTTC. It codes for CASSLGRAGQETQYF. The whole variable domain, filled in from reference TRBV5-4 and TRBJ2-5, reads ETGVTQSPTHLIKTRGQQVTLRCSSQSGHNTVSWYQQALGQGPQFIFQYYREEENGRGNFPPRFSGLQFPNYSSELNVNALELDDSALYLCASSLGRAGQETQYFGPGTRLLVL.

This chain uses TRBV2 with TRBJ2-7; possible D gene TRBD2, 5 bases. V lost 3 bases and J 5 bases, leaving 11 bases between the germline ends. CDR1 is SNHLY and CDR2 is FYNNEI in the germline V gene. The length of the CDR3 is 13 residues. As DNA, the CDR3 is TGTGCCAGCAGTGATAGTTGGGGAGACGAGCAGTACTTC. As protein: CASSDSWGDEQYF. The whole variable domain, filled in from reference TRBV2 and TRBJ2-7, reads EPEVTQTPSHQVTQMGQEVILRCVPISNHLYFYWYRQILGQKVEFLVSFYNNEISEKSEIFDDQFSVERPDGSNFTLKIRSTKLEDSAMYFCASSDSWGDEQYFGPGTRLTVT.

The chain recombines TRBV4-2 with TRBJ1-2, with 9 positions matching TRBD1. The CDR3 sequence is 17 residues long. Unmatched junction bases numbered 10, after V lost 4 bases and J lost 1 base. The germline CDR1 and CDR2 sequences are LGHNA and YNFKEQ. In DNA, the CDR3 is TGTGCCAGCAGCCCCCGGGACAGGGTCACATTTAACTATGGCTACACCTTC. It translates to CASSPRDRVTFNYGYTF.

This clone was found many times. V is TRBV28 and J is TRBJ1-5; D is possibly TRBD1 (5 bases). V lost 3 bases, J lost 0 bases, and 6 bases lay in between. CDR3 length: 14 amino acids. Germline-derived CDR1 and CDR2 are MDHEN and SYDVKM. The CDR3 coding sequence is TGTGCCAGCAGTTTCGGGGCTAGCAATCAGCCCCAGCATTTT. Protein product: CASSFGASNQPQHF.

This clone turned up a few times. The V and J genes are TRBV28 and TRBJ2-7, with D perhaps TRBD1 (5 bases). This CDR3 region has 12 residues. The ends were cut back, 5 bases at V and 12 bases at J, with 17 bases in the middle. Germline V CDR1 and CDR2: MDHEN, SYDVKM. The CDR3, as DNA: TGTGCCAGCAGTCTGTTCCAGGGTAGTGCGTACTTC. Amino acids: CASSLFQGSAYF.

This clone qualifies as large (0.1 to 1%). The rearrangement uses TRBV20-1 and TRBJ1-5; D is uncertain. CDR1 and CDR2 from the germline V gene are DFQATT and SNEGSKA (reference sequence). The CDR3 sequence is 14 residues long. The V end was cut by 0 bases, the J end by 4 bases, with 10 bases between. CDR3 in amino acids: CSARDPGNNQPQHF. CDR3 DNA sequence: TGCAGTGCTAGAGATCCTGGGAATAATCAGCCCCAGCATTTT.

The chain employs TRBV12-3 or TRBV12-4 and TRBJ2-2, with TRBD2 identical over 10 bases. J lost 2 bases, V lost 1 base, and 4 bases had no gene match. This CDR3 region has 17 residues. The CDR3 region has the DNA TGTGCCAGCAGTTTAGAATGGACTAGCGGTAACACCGGGGAGCTGTTTTTT. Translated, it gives CASSLEWTSGNTGELFF.

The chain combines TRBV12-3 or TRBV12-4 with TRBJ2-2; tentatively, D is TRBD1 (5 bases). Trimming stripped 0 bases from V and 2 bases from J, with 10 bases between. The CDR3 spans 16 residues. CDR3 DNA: TGTGCCAGCAGTTTAGCAGGGGTAGTCAACACCGGGGAGCTGTTTTTT. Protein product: CASSLAGVVNTGELFF.

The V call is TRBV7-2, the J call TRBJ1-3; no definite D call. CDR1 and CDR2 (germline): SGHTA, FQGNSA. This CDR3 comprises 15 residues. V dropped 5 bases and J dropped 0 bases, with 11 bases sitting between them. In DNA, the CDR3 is TGTGCCAGCAGCCCCCGTCCGACCTCTGGAAACACCATATATTTT. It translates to CASSPRPTSGNTIYF.

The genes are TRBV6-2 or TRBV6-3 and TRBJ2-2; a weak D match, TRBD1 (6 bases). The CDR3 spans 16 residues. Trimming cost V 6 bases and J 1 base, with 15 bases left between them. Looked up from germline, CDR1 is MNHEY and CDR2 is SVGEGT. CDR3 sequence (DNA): TGTGCCAGCAGGATTACTGGACAGATGAACACCGGGGAGCTGTTTTTT. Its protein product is CASRITGQMNTGELFF.

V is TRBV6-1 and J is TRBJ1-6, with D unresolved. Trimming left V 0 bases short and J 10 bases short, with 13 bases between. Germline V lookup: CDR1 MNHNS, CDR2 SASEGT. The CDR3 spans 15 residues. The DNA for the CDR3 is TGTGCCAGCAGTGAAGCGGACGGGCTAGACTCACCCCTCCACTTT. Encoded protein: CASSEADGLDSPLHF.